This is a list of T cell receptor beta chains from one sample in a study of graft-versus-host responses after intestinal transplantation. Data came from immunoSEQ multiplex PCR; TCRdb stores just in-frame clones and leaves some out. The data contain more than 15,000 clones, approximately 37% of them seen just once; the ten biggest clones take up less than 4.5%. This specimen consisted of alloreactive CD8+ T cells from a mixed lymphocyte reaction culture, obtained before intestinal transplant. The receptors were sampled from a human patient who received an intestinal transplant. CDR3s include the opening cysteine and the closing phenylalanine or tryptophan. Each record gives: J gene, D gene, V gene, clone size, CDR3 DNA, CDR3 protein. A D gene is named only where the DNA matches it firmly. For some rows the clone size is stated as once, few or many, or as a class when expanded; others skip it.

J: TRBJ2-7; D: -; V: TRBV5-5; size: once; DNA: TGTGCCAGCAGCTTGGACCTCTACGAGCAGTACTTC; CDR3: CASSLDLYEQYF
J: TRBJ2-2; D: TRBD2; V: TRBV2; size: medium-sized; DNA: TGTGCCAGCAGTGTATCATACTCTAGCGGGAGTAACACCGGGGAGCTGTTTTTT; CDR3: CASSVSYSSGSNTGELFF
J: TRBJ2-3; D: TRBD2; V: TRBV5-5; size: -; DNA: TGTGCCAGCAGCTTGGGGACCCCCTGGCGGGAGGATTATGATGATACGCAGTATTTT; CDR3: CASSLGTPWREDYDDTQYF
J: TRBJ2-7; D: -; V: TRBV6-5; size: -; DNA: TGTGCCAGCACCGCCCCTGGGGACGAGCAGTACTTC; CDR3: CASTAPGDEQYF
J: TRBJ2-1; D: -; V: TRBV7-8; size: -; DNA: TGTGCCAGCAGCTTAATGGGGAGCTCCTACAATGAGCAGTTCTTC; CDR3: CASSLMGSSYNEQFF
J: TRBJ1-2; D: -; V: TRBV7-2; size: once; DNA: TGTGCCAGCAGCCAGGGAAGCGAGGGCTACACCTTC; CDR3: CASSQGSEGYTF
J: TRBJ2-1; D: -; V: TRBV7-8; size: -; DNA: TGTGCCAGCAGCTTAGGGCCTTTCAATGAGCAGTTCTTC; CDR3: CASSLGPFNEQFF
J: TRBJ2-5; D: TRBD2; V: TRBV9; size: -; DNA: TGTGCCAGCAGCGTTCTAGCGGCACAAGAGACCCAGTACTTC; CDR3: CASSVLAAQETQYF
J: TRBJ1-5; D: TRBD1; V: TRBV7-7; size: -; DNA: TGTGCCAGCAGCTTAGGACCAGGGGGCGCGAGGACCAATCAGCCCCAGCATTTT; CDR3: CASSLGPGGARTNQPQHF
J: TRBJ2-7; D: -; V: TRBV5-1; size: -; DNA: TGCGCCAGCAGCTTGGGTGTCTCGTCCTTATACGAGCAGTACTTC; CDR3: CASSLGVSSLYEQYF
J: TRBJ2-5; D: -; V: TRBV21-1; size: -; DNA: TGTGCCAGCAGCAAAGCATTGGCAACCCAACAAGAGACCCAGTACTTC; CDR3: CASSKALATQQETQYF
J: TRBJ2-7; D: -; V: TRBV5-1; size: -; DNA: TGCGCCAGCAGCTTAGCCCCGGGCGAGATACCCCACGAGCAGTACTTC; CDR3: CASSLAPGEIPHEQYF
J: TRBJ2-7; D: -; V: TRBV5-1; size: medium-sized; DNA: TGCGCCAGCAGCTTGGACTCGAATAGTTTCTACGAGCAGTACTTC; CDR3: CASSLDSNSFYEQYF
J: TRBJ2-2; D: TRBD1; V: TRBV30; size: few; DNA: TGTGCCTGGGACTCGGGACAGGGGGTTTACACCGGGGAGCTGTTTTTT; CDR3: CAWDSGQGVYTGELFF
J: TRBJ2-7; D: TRBD2; V: TRBV28; size: -; DNA: TGTGCCAGCAGTCGACTAGCGGGAGAAGCCTACGAGCAGTACTTC; CDR3: CASSRLAGEAYEQYF
J: TRBJ1-2; D: -; V: TRBV5-1; size: -; DNA: TGCGCCAGCAGACAGATAATTAACTATGGCTACACCTTC; CDR3: CASRQIINYGYTF
J: TRBJ1-2; D: TRBD1; V: TRBV27; size: -; DNA: TGTGCCAGCCGCCAGGGGGGGGCCTCCTATGGCTACACCTTC; CDR3: CASRQGGASYGYTF
J: TRBJ2-7; D: -; V: TRBV19; size: -; DNA: TGTGCCAGTAGTATCTTCTGGGACACGAACTACGAGCAGTACTTC; CDR3: CASSIFWDTNYEQYF
J: TRBJ1-5; D: -; V: TRBV5-8; size: -; DNA: TGTGCCAGCAGCTTGTTTGGGCTTTCGGCGGATCAGCCCCAGCATTTT; CDR3: CASSLFGLSADQPQHF
J: TRBJ2-3; D: TRBD1; V: TRBV7-7; size: -; DNA: TGTGCCAGCAGCGTGGGACAGGGGGGGGCAGATACGCAGTATTTT; CDR3: CASSVGQGGADTQYF
J: TRBJ1-4; D: TRBD1; V: TRBV27; size: -; DNA: TGTGCCAGCAGCGGACAGGGGGCGACAACTAATGAAAAACTGTTTTTT; CDR3: CASSGQGATTNEKLFF
J: TRBJ1-1; D: -; V: TRBV6-6; size: -; DNA: TGTGCCAGCAGACCGACCGGACAGCGGAACACTGAAGCTTTCTTT; CDR3: CASRPTGQRNTEAFF
J: TRBJ2-1; D: -; V: TRBV5-6; size: few; DNA: TGTGCCAGCAGCGACGGACAGCCCTACAATGAGCAGTTCTTC; CDR3: CASSDGQPYNEQFF
J: TRBJ2-3; D: TRBD2; V: TRBV4-1; size: few; DNA: TGCGCCAGCAGCCAACTAGCGGGCACAGATACGCAGTATTTT; CDR3: CASSQLAGTDTQYF
J: TRBJ2-1; D: -; V: TRBV27; size: few; DNA: TGTGCCAGCAGTTCCGTACAGGGAAGGACCTACAATGAGCAGTTCTTC; CDR3: CASSSVQGRTYNEQFF
J: TRBJ1-1; D: -; V: TRBV5-8; size: -; DNA: TGTGCCAGCAGCTGGGAGAACACTGAAGCTTTCTTT; CDR3: CASSWENTEAFF
J: TRBJ1-3; D: -; V: TRBV4-1; size: -; DNA: TGCGCCAGCAGCCACTATGGAAACACCATATATTTT; CDR3: CASSHYGNTIYF
J: TRBJ1-2; D: -; V: TRBV2; size: medium-sized; DNA: TGTGCCAGCCGTGACAGACAGGAGTTCTATGGCTACACCTTC; CDR3: CASRDRQEFYGYTF
J: TRBJ1-1; D: -; V: TRBV4-2; size: few; DNA: TGTGCCAGCAGCCAAGGCCCGACAGGCCCTGAAGCTTTCTTT; CDR3: CASSQGPTGPEAFF
J: TRBJ1-3; D: -; V: TRBV6-5; size: -; DNA: TGTGCCAGCATCAGGACCACCGGGGGAAACACCATATATTTT; CDR3: CASIRTTGGNTIYF
J: TRBJ1-1; D: -; V: TRBV11-1; size: -; DNA: TGTGCCAGCAGCTTTGGGGGGCTCACTGAAGCTTTCTTT; CDR3: CASSFGGLTEAFF
J: TRBJ2-6; D: -; V: TRBV4-1; size: -; DNA: TGCGCCAGCAGAAGGATCTCCGGGGCCAACGTCCTGACTTTC; CDR3: CASRRISGANVLTF
J: TRBJ2-1; D: TRBD1; V: TRBV27; size: few; DNA: TGTGCCAGCAGTCCCTACCCCGGGACAGGGGTCAATGAGCAGTTCTTC; CDR3: CASSPYPGTGVNEQFF
J: TRBJ2-1; D: TRBD2; V: TRBV7-9; size: few; DNA: TGTGCCAGCAGCTTAGGGCCGGGGGGCTACAATGAGCAGTTCTTC; CDR3: CASSLGPGGYNEQFF
J: TRBJ1-6; D: -; V: TRBV5-5; size: few; DNA: TGTGCCAGCAGCTTGGGGCAGGGCGGTAATTCACCCCTCCACTTT; CDR3: CASSLGQGGNSPLHF
J: TRBJ2-1; D: -; V: TRBV6-5; size: few; DNA: TGTGCCAGCGGATTAGTTGTAGGGCTGTTCTTC; CDR3: CASGLVVGLFF